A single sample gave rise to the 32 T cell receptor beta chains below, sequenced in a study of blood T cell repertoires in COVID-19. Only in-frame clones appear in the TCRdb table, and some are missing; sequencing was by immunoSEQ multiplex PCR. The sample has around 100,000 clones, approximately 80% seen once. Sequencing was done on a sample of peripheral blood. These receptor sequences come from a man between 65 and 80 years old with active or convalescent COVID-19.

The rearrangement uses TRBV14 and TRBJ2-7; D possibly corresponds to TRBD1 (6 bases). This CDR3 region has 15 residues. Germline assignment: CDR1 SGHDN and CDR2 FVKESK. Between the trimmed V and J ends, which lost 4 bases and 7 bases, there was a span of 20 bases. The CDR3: CASSPVETGLREQYF. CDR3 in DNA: TGTGCCAGCAGCCCAGTCGAGACAGGTCTTAGGGAGCAGTACTTC. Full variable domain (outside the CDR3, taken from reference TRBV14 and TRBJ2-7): EAGVTQFPSHSVIEKGQTVTLRCDPISGHDNLYWYRRVMGKEIKFLLHFVKESKQDESGMPNNRFLAERTGGTYSTLKVQPAELEDSGVYFCASSPVETGLREQYFGPGTRLTVT.

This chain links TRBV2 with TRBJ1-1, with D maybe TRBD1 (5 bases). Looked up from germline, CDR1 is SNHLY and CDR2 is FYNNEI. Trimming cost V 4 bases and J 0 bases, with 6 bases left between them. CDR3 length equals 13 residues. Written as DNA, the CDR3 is TGTGCCAGCAGTGTGGACATGAACACTGAAGCTTTCTTT. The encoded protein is CASSVDMNTEAFF.

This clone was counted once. The CDR3: CASTEGPKRDEQYF. DNA of the CDR3: TGCGCCAGCACTGAGGGACCAAAGCGGGACGAGCAGTACTTC. The chain carries TRBV5-1 and TRBJ2-7; TRBD2 is a possible D gene (6 bases). This CDR3 region has 14 residues. Germline assignment: CDR1 SGHRS and CDR2 YFSETQ. V lost 6 bases and J 5 bases, leaving 18 bases between the germline ends.

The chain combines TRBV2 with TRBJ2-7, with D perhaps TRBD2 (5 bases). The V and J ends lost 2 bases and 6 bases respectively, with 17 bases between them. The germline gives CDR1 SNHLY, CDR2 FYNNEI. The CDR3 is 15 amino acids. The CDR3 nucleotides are TGTGCCAGCAGTGAATCCGGGAATGTCCCTACCGAGCAGTACTTC. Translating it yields CASSESGNVPTEQYF.

CDR3 residues: CASSSSGEIAGELFF. CDR3 in DNA: TGTGCCAGCAGTTCCTCGGGGGAGATTGCCGGGGAGCTGTTTTTT. The J gene is TRBJ2-2, the V gene TRBV28; possible D gene TRBD2, 6 bases. V lost 4 bases to trimming and J lost 6 bases, with 15 bases between them. Germline CDR1 is MDHEN and CDR2 is SYDVKM. The CDR3 contains 15 residues.

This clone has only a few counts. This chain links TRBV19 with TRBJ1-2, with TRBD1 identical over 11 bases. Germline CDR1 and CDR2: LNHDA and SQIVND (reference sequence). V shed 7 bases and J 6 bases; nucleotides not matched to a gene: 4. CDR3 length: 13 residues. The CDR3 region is CASMWDRGNGYTF. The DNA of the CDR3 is TGTGCCAGTATGTGGGACAGGGGGAATGGCTACACCTTC.

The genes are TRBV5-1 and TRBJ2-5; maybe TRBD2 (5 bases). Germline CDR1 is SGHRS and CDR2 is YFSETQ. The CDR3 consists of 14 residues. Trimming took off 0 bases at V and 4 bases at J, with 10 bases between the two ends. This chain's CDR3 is CASSLGFEGETQYF. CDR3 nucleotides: TGCGCCAGCAGCTTGGGTTTTGAGGGAGAGACCCAGTACTTC.

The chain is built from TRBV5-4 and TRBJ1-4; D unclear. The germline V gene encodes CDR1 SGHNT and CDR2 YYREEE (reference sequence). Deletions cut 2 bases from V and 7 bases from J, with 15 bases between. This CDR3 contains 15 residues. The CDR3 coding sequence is TGTGCCAGCAGCTTACCGGACCGGGGAGGTGAAAAACTGTTTTTT. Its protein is CASSLPDRGGEKLFF. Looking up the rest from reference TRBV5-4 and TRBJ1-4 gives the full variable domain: ETGVTQSPTHLIKTRGQQVTLRCSSQSGHNTVSWYQQALGQGPQFIFQYYREEENGRGNFPPRFSGLQFPNYSSELNVNALELDDSALYLCASSLPDRGGEKLFFGSGTQLSVL.

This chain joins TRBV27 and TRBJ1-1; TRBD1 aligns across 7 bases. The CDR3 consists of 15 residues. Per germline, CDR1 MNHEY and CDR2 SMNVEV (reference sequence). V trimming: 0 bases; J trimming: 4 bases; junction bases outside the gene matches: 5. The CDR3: CASSLSPTGSTEAFF. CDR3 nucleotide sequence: TGTGCCAGCAGTTTATCTCCGACAGGGTCCACTGAAGCTTTCTTT.

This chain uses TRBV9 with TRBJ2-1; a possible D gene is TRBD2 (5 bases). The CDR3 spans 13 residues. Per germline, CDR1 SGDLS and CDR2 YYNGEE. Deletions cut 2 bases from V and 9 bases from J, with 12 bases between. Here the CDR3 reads CASSVSLRGEQFF. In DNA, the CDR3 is TGTGCCAGCAGCGTCAGCCTCCGGGGTGAGCAGTTCTTC.

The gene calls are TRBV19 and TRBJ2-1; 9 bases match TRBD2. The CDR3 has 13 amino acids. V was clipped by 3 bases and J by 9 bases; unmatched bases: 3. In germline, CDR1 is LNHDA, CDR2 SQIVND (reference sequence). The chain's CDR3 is CASSIQAGGEQFF. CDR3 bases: TGTGCCAGTAGTATCCAAGCGGGGGGTGAGCAGTTCTTC.

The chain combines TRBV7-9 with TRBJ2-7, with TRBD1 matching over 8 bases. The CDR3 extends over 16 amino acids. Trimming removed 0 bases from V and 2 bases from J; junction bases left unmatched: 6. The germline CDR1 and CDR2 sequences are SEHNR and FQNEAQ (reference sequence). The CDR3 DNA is TGTGCCAGCAGCTTAGCCCCGGACAGGGTTCCCTACGAGCAGTACTTC. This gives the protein CASSLAPDRVPYEQYF.

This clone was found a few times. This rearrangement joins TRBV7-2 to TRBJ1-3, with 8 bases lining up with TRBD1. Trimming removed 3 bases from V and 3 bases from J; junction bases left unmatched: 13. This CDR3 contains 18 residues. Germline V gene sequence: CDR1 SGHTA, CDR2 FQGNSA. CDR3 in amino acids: CASSLLGLSGGFGNTIYF. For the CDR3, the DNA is TGTGCCAGCAGCTTGCTCGGGTTATCAGGGGGCTTTGGAAACACCATATATTTT.

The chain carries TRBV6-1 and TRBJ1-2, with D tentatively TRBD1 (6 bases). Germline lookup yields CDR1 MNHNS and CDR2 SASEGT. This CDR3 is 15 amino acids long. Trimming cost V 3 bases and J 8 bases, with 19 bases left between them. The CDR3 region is CASSDQYQGLKGYTF. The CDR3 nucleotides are TGTGCCAGCAGTGACCAGTATCAGGGGTTGAAAGGCTACACCTTC.

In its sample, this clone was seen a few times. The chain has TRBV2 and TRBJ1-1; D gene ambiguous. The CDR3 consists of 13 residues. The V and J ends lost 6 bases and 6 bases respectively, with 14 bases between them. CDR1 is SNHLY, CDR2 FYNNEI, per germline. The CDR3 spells CASRRILRAEAFF. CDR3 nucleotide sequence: TGTGCCAGCAGGAGAATCCTACGCGCTGAAGCTTTCTTT.

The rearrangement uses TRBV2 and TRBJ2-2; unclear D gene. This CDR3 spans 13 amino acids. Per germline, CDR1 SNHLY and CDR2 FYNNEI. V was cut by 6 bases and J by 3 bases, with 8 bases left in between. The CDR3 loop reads CASRPRDTGELFF. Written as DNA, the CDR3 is TGTGCCAGCAGGCCCCGGGACACCGGGGAGCTGTTTTTT.

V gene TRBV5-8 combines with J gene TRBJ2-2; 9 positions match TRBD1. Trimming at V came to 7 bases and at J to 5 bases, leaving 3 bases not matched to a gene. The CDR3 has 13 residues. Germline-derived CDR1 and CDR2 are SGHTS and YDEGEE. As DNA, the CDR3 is TGTGCCAGCGGAGACAGGGGGACCGGGGAGCTGTTTTTT. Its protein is CASGDRGTGELFF.

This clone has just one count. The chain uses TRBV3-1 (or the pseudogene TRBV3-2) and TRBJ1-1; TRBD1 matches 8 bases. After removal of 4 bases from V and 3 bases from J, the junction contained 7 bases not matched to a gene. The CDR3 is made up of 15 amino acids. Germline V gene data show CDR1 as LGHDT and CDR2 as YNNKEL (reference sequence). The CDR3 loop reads CASSPTGARHTEAFF. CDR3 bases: TGTGCCAGCAGCCCGACAGGGGCTCGTCACACTGAAGCTTTCTTT.

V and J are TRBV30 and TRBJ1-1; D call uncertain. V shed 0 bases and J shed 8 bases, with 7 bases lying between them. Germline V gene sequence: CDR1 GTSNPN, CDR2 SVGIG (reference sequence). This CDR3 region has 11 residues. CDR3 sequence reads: CAWSVQQEAFF. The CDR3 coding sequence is TGTGCCTGGAGTGTACAGCAGGAAGCTTTCTTT.

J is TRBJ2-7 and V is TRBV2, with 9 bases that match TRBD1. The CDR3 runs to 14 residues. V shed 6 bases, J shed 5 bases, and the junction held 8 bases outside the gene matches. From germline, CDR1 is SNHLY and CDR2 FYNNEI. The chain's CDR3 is CASRRTGAPHEQYF. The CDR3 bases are TGTGCCAGCAGAAGGACAGGGGCCCCTCACGAGCAGTACTTC.

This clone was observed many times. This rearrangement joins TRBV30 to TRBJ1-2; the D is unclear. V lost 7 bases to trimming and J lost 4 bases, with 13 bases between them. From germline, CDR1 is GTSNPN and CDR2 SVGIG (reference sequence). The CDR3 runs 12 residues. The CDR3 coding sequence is TGTGCCTTCTCATGGAGGCGCTATGGCTACACCTTC. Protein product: CAFSWRRYGYTF.

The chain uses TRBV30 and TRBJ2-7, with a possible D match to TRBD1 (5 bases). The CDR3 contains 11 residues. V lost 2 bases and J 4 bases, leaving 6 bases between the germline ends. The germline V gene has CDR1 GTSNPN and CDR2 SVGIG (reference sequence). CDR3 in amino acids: CAWSQGYEQYF. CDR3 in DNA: TGTGCCTGGAGTCAGGGATACGAGCAGTACTTC.

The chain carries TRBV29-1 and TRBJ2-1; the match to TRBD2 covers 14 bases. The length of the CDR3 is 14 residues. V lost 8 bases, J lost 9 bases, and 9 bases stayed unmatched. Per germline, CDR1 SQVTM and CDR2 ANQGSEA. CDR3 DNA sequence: TGCAGCACGGACGGGACTAGCGGGAGTAGTGAGCAGTTCTTC. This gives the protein CSTDGTSGSSEQFF.

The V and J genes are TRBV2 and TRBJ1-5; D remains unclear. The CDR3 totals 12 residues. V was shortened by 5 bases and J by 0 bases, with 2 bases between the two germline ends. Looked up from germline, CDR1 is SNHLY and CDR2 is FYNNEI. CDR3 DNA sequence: TGTGCCAGCAGTTATAGCAATCAGCCCCAGCATTTT. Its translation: CASSYSNQPQHF.

The CDR3 here is CASSRQGSPGELFF. The CDR3 coding sequence is TGTGCCAGCAGCAGACAGGGAAGTCCCGGGGAGCTGTTTTTT. The rearrangement links TRBV6-5 to TRBJ2-2, with 7 bases aligning to TRBD1. The V and J ends lost 6 bases and 6 bases, in that order; junction bases with no gene match: 7. There are 14 residues in the CDR3. CDR1 is MNHEY, CDR2 SVGAGI, per germline.

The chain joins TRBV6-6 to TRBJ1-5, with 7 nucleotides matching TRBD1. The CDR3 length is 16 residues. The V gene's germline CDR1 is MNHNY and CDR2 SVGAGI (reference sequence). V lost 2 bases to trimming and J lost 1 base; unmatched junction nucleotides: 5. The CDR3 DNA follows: TGTGCCAGCAGTTACGGCCAGGGGGTAAGCAATCAGCCCCAGCATTTT. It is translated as CASSYGQGVSNQPQHF.

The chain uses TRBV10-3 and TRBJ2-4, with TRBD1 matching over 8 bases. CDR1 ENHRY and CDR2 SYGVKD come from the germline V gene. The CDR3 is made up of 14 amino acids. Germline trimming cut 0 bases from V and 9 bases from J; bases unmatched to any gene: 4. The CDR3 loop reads CAISESPQGGIQYF. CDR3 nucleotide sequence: TGTGCCATCAGTGAGTCCCCACAGGGGGGCATTCAGTACTTC.

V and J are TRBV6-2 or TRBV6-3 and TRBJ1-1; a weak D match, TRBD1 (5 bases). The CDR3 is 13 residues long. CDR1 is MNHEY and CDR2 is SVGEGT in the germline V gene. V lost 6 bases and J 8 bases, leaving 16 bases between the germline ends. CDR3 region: CASSQDMQTEAFF. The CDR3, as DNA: TGTGCCAGCAGCCAGGACATGCAAACAGAAGCTTTCTTT.

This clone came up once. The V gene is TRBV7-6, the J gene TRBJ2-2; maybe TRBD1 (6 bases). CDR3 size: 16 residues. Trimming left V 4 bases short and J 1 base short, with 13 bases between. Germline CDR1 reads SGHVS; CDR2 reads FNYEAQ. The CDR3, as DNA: TGTGCCAGCAGCTCCAGACAGGCTAAGAACACCGGGGAGCTGTTTTTT. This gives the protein CASSSRQAKNTGELFF.

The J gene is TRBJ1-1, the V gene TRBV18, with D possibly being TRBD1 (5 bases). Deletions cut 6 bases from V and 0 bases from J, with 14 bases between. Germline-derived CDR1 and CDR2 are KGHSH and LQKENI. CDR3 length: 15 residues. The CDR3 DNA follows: TGTGCCAGCTCGGGGGGAAGAGGGGTGAACACTGAAGCTTTCTTT. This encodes CASSGGRGVNTEAFF.

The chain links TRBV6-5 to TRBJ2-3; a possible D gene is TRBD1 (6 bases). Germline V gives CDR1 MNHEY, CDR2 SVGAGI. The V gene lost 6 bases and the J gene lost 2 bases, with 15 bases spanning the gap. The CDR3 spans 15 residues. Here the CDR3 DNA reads TGTGCCAGCAGGCCGTACAGGGTTTACACAGATACGCAGTATTTT. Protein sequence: CASRPYRVYTDTQYF.

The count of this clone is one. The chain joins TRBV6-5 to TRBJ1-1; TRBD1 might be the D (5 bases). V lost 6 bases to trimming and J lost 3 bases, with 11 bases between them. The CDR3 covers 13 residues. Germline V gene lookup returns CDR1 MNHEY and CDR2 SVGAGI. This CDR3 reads CASRGDFDTEAFF. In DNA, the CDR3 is TGTGCCAGCAGAGGGGATTTCGACACTGAAGCTTTCTTT.